The 22 T cell receptor beta chains below were found in one sample sequenced in a study of cytomegalovirus exposure and HLA in healthy donors. Repertoires were generated with immunoSEQ multiplex PCR, while TCRdb's copy carries only in-frame clones and drops some. The sample holds approximately 98,000 clones, roughly 95% seen once. Sequenced: PBMCs. The receptor set was obtained from a woman under 30 in good health and CMV-seronegative.

CDR3 sequence: CASSSGVYNEQFF. The CDR3 DNA sequence: TGCGCCAGCAGCTCCGGGGTCTACAATGAGCAGTTCTTC. The chain has TRBV5-1 and TRBJ2-1; maybe TRBD2 (5 bases). There are 13 residues in the CDR3. The germline CDR1 and CDR2 sequences are SGHRS and YFSETQ. The germline V and J ends were trimmed by 3 bases and 3 bases, with 7 bases remaining between them.

V gene TRBV7-6 combines with J gene TRBJ2-5; 7 nucleotides line up with TRBD2. J was trimmed by 5 bases and V by 0 bases; bases with no gene match: 6. The CDR3 has 15 amino acids. The germline gives CDR1 SGHVS, CDR2 FNYEAQ. CDR3 in amino acids: CASSLATSVGETQYF. The CDR3 nucleotides read TGTGCCAGCAGCTTAGCAACTAGCGTCGGGGAGACCCAGTACTTC.

CDR3 residues: CASSQGVYTEAFF. The CDR3, as DNA: TGTGCCAGCTCACAGGGGGTTTACACTGAAGCTTTCTTT. The chain is built from TRBV18 and TRBJ1-1; perhaps TRBD1 as D (6 bases). Germline lookup yields CDR1 KGHSH and CDR2 LQKENI. Trimming left V 4 bases short and J 3 bases short, with 9 bases between. This CDR3 comprises 13 residues. Using reference TRBV18 and TRBJ1-1 for the parts outside the CDR3, the full variable domain is NAGVMQNPRHLVRRRGQEARLRCSPMKGHSHVYWYRQLPEEGLKFMVYLQKENIIDESGMPKERFSAEFPKEGPSILRIQQVVRGDSAAYFCASSQGVYTEAFFGQGTRLTVV.

The chain links TRBV15 to TRBJ2-7; TRBD1 is a possible D gene (5 bases). The CDR3 totals 16 residues. From germline, CDR1 is LNHNV and CDR2 YYDKDF (reference sequence). V shed 0 bases and J shed 6 bases, with 18 bases lying between them. The CDR3 here is CATSRDFPSQGTEQYF. The DNA of the CDR3 is TGTGCCACCAGCAGAGACTTTCCATCCCAGGGAACCGAGCAGTACTTC.

The gene calls are TRBV28 and TRBJ1-4; 8 bases are a match to TRBD1. The V and J ends lost 6 bases and 2 bases, in that order; junction bases with no gene match: 2. The germline gives CDR1 MDHEN, CDR2 SYDVKM. The CDR3 loop spans 14 amino acids. The CDR3 reads CASSQGATNEKLFF. In DNA form, the CDR3 reads TGTGCCAGCAGCCAGGGGGCGACTAATGAAAAACTGTTTTTT.

The chain has TRBV5-6 and TRBJ2-1; 8 bases are shared with TRBD1. V lost 0 bases to trimming and J lost 4 bases; unmatched junction nucleotides: 6. The CDR3 is made up of 16 amino acids. Germline CDR1 reads SGHDT; CDR2 reads YYEEEE. The CDR3 loop reads CASSLVRDRRYNEQFF. The CDR3 DNA is TGTGCCAGCAGCTTGGTAAGGGACAGGAGGTACAATGAGCAGTTCTTC.

This clone appeared once. The J gene is TRBJ2-7, the V gene TRBV5-1, with D possibly matching TRBD1 (6 bases). The CDR3 runs 16 residues. Germline lookup yields CDR1 SGHRS and CDR2 YFSETQ. The V end was cut by 4 bases, the J end by 0 bases, with 17 bases between. CDR3 region: CASSPTSGVPSYEQYF. CDR3 nucleotide sequence: TGCGCCAGCAGCCCAACGTCAGGGGTCCCCTCCTACGAGCAGTACTTC.

The rearrangement joins TRBV11-2 to TRBJ2-5, with TRBD2 matching 10 bases. The V segment lost 2 bases and the J segment 2 bases; nucleotides outside the gene matches: 2. Germline CDR1 SGHAT, CDR2 FQNNGV. This CDR3 region has 15 residues. CDR3 loop: CASSLLAGVQETQYF. CDR3 bases: TGTGCCAGCAGCTTACTAGCGGGGGTACAAGAGACCCAGTACTTC.

The J gene is TRBJ2-3, the V gene TRBV7-9, with unresolved D. Looked up from germline, CDR1 is SEHNR and CDR2 is FQNEAQ (reference sequence). Trimming stripped 0 bases from V and 0 bases from J, with 13 bases between. The CDR3 is made up of 17 amino acids. CDR3 region: CASSLAEVYTSTDTQYF. The CDR3 DNA is TGTGCCAGCAGCTTAGCTGAGGTTTATACAAGCACAGATACGCAGTATTTT.

The table lists this clone with a count of one. Different DNA sequences within this sample yield the same CDR3. The rearrangement joins TRBV30 to TRBJ1-1, with D possibly TRBD1 on 5 matching bases. Trimming cost V 3 bases and J 2 bases, with 10 bases left between them. CDR1 GTSNPN and CDR2 SVGIG come from the germline V gene (reference sequence). CDR3 length equals 13 residues. CDR3 residues: CAWSGQGNTEAFF. The CDR3 DNA follows: TGTGCCTGGAGCGGGCAGGGCAACACTGAAGCTTTCTTT.

Comment on this clone: Other DNA sequences within the sample encode an identical CDR3. The rearrangement uses TRBV9 and TRBJ1-5, with TRBD1 as a possible D gene (6 bases). Trimming removed 0 bases from V and 3 bases from J, with 10 bases in between. This CDR3 region has 15 residues. In germline, CDR1 is SGDLS, CDR2 YYNGEE. The CDR3 protein is CASSVGGGLNQPQHF. The CDR3 DNA reads TGTGCCAGCAGCGTAGGGGGGGGCCTCAATCAGCCCCAGCATTTT.

The rearrangement uses TRBV7-9 and TRBJ1-1; tentative D call: TRBD1 (5 bases). Germline CDR1 SEHNR, CDR2 FQNEAQ (reference sequence). Between the trimmed V and J ends, which lost 2 bases and 1 base, there was a span of 8 bases. CDR3 length: 14 amino acids. The CDR3 coding sequence is TGTGCCAGCAGCTTATTACAGGAGAACACTGAAGCTTTCTTT. It yields the protein CASSLLQENTEAFF.

This clone was picked up a small number of times. V and J are TRBV4-2 and TRBJ1-5; 11 bases align to TRBD1. This CDR3 has 19 residues. Germline CDR1 LGHNA, CDR2 YNFKEQ. J was trimmed by 1 base and V by 4 bases; bases with no gene match: 12. CDR3: CASSRVGGQGELSNQPQHF. The CDR3 bases are TGTGCCAGCAGCCGGGTGGGGGGACAGGGGGAATTAAGCAATCAGCCCCAGCATTTT.

This clone was observed once. The V call is TRBV30, the J call TRBJ2-2, with a possible D match to TRBD1 (6 bases). The CDR3 sequence is 12 residues long. Germline-derived CDR1 and CDR2 are GTSNPN and SVGIG (reference sequence). V lost 5 bases and J 3 bases, leaving 7 bases between the germline ends. CDR3 sequence reads: CAWAGDTGELFF. CDR3 in DNA: TGTGCCTGGGCAGGGGACACCGGGGAGCTGTTTTTT.

On this clone itself: This specimen includes other DNA sequences encoding the same CDR3. The CDR3 nucleotides read TGTGCCAGCAGTTTCAGGGGAGTCTACGAGCAGTACTTC. Protein sequence: CASSFRGVYEQYF. This sequence joins TRBV28 and TRBJ2-7; D possibly corresponds to TRBD1 (6 bases). Trimming cost V 3 bases and J 3 bases, with 9 bases left between them. Germline V lookup: CDR1 MDHEN, CDR2 SYDVKM. CDR3 length equals 13 residues.

The chain is built from TRBV29-1 and TRBJ2-2; TRBD2 agrees at 7 bases. The CDR3 sequence is 14 residues long. V lost 3 bases to trimming and J lost 6 bases; unmatched junction nucleotides: 7. In germline, CDR1 is SQVTM, CDR2 ANQGSEA. DNA of the CDR3: TGCAGCGTTGACTTCGCGGGGGTATCCGGGGAGCTGTTTTTT. Encoded protein: CSVDFAGVSGELFF.

V is TRBV10-3 and J is TRBJ2-7; 9 bases map to TRBD1. The CDR3 is made up of 16 amino acids. CDR1 is ENHRY and CDR2 is SYGVKD in the germline V gene. V gave up 0 bases and J gave up 5 bases; unmatched junction bases: 8. The CDR3 DNA follows: TGTGCCATCAGTGAGTCGATCGGAACAGGGGGCAACGAGCAGTACTTC. Protein sequence: CAISESIGTGGNEQYF.

The J gene is TRBJ2-2, the V gene TRBV4-2; 11 positions match TRBD2. CDR1 is LGHNA, CDR2 YNFKEQ, per germline. Trimming at V came to 1 base and at J to 5 bases, leaving 3 bases not matched to a gene. This CDR3 comprises 16 residues. The CDR3 loop is CASSQVSGGGTGELFF. DNA for the CDR3: TGTGCCAGCAGCCAAGTTAGCGGGGGGGGAACCGGGGAGCTGTTTTTT.

The chain uses TRBV5-1 and TRBJ2-3, with 14 bases identical to TRBD2. With 3 bases clipped from V and 0 bases from J, the junction kept 3 bases outside the gene matches. This CDR3 contains 17 residues. Germline lookup yields CDR1 SGHRS and CDR2 YFSETQ. For the CDR3, the DNA is TGCGCCAGCAGCTGGGGGACTAGCGGGGGTAGCACAGATACGCAGTATTTT. Its translation: CASSWGTSGGSTDTQYF.

This chain joins TRBV5-8 and TRBJ2-7, with a weak D call TRBD2 (5 bases). Germline loops: CDR1 SGHTS, CDR2 YDEGEE. Trimming cost V 0 bases and J 7 bases, with 17 bases left between them. This CDR3 has 15 residues. For the CDR3, the DNA is TGTGCCAGCAGCTTGGGGGTTAGCGCCTTTACGGAGCAGTACTTC. It encodes CASSLGVSAFTEQYF.

CDR3: CASSRSGITEAFF. CDR3 DNA sequence: TGTGCCAGCAGCCGCTCGGGGATCACTGAAGCTTTCTTT. The V gene is TRBV13, the J gene TRBJ1-1; no definite D call. Germline assignment: CDR1 PRHDT and CDR2 FYEKMQ (reference sequence). The CDR3 is 13 residues long. The V end lost 5 bases, the J end lost 4 bases, and 11 bases lay between the germline ends.

This chain uses TRBV5-1 with TRBJ2-7; D not certain. From germline, CDR1 is SGHRS and CDR2 YFSETQ. CDR3 length equals 13 residues. V gave up 1 base and J gave up 3 bases, with 8 bases separating them. Here the CDR3 DNA reads TGCGCCAGCAGCTTGAGCGAATACTACGAGCAGTACTTC. This gives the protein CASSLSEYYEQYF.